These 11 T cell receptor beta chains originate from one sample sequenced in a study of shared T cell receptors in the human thymus. Repertoires were generated with immunoSEQ multiplex PCR, while TCRdb's copy carries only in-frame clones and drops some. Here the sample spans around 730,000 clones, 80% to 90% being singletons. This sample was shared with a second study, whose subject was human thymus T cells.

The material sequenced was thymocytes. Source of these receptors: a girl less than two years old with a congenital heart defect.

DNA of the CDR3: TGTGCCAGCAGCGCCCGGACAGGGGGAAGTGAAGCTTTCTTT. Amino acids: CASSARTGGSEAFF. The chain links TRBV5-4 to TRBJ1-1; 10 bases line up with TRBD1. The CDR3 is 14 amino acids. Germline V gives CDR1 SGHNT, CDR2 YYREEE (reference sequence). The trim removed 4 bases at V and 7 bases at J, leaving 7 bases unmatched.

The chain joins TRBV28 to TRBJ1-3, with D tentatively TRBD1 (6 bases). This CDR3 is 15 amino acids long. In germline, CDR1 is MDHEN, CDR2 SYDVKM. Trimming removed 8 bases at V and 6 bases at J, with 20 bases between. CDR3 amino acids: CASFSPLYRVNTIYF. The CDR3 coding sequence is TGTGCCAGCTTTTCACCATTATACAGGGTAAACACCATATATTTT.

Written as DNA, the CDR3 is TGTGCCATCAGTGCCCCAGGGGCCGGCTACACCTTC. It is translated as CAISAPGAGYTF. The chain is built from TRBV10-3 and TRBJ1-2; D might be TRBD1 (6 bases). The CDR3 totals 12 residues. Germline V lookup: CDR1 ENHRY, CDR2 SYGVKD. Trimming left V 4 bases short and J 8 bases short, with 11 bases between.

The V call is TRBV29-1, the J call TRBJ2-3; 8 nucleotides agree with TRBD1. V lost 0 bases and J lost 3; bases outside the gene matches: 14. CDR1 and CDR2 (germline): SQVTM, ANQGSEA. The CDR3 consists of 18 residues. CDR3 protein: CSVEEGFQGAGRTDTQYF. In DNA form, the CDR3 reads TGCAGCGTTGAAGAGGGGTTTCAGGGGGCTGGGCGGACAGATACGCAGTATTTT.

The chain has TRBV5-1 and TRBJ1-6; D is uncertain. The CDR3 runs to 13 residues. With 2 bases removed from V and 8 bases from J, the gap between germline ends came to 8 bases. CDR1 and CDR2 from the germline V gene are SGHRS and YFSETQ. The DNA for the CDR3 is TGCGCCAGCAGCTTAGAAGCGGATTCACCCCTCCACTTT. Encoded protein: CASSLEADSPLHF.

V usage is TRBV4-1 and J usage is TRBJ2-1; 9 bases align to TRBD2. The CDR3 has 16 amino acids. J was trimmed by 5 bases and V by 5 bases; bases with no gene match: 10. The V gene's germline CDR1 is MGHRA and CDR2 YSYEKL. The CDR3 bases are TGCGCCAGCAGCAAATGGGGCGGGGGGGCCAACAATGAGCAGTTCTTC. It codes for CASSKWGGGANNEQFF.

As for this clone: An end of the junction differs from the germline gene, which may be a read error. This chain links TRBV25-1 with TRBJ1-5; 7 positions agree with TRBD1. This CDR3 contains 12 residues. CDR1 and CDR2 from the germline V gene are MGHDK and SYGVNS. The CDR3 sequence is CASSAPQGPEHF. In DNA form, the CDR3 reads TGTGCCAGCAGTGCTCCACAGGGGCCCGAGCATTTT.

The rearrangement uses TRBV7-8 and TRBJ2-3; a possible D gene is TRBD2 (6 bases). The CDR3 length is 17 residues. V shed 1 base and J shed 2 bases, with 16 bases lying between them. CDR1 and CDR2 from the germline V gene are SGHVS and FQNEAQ. The CDR3 loop reads CASSLGSAGGFTDTQYF. In DNA form, the CDR3 reads TGTGCCAGCAGCTTAGGTAGCGCTGGAGGGTTCACAGATACGCAGTATTTT. The full variable domain, completed using reference TRBV7-8 and TRBJ2-3, is GAGVSQSPRYKVAKRGQDVALRCDPISGHVSLFWYQQALGQGPEFLTYFQNEAQLDKSGLPSDRFFAERPEGSVSTLKIQRTQQEDSAVYLCASSLGSAGGFTDTQYFGPGTRLTVL.

The chain combines TRBV19 with TRBJ1-5, with 10 bases matching TRBD1. Germline V gene data show CDR1 as LNHDA and CDR2 as SQIVND (reference sequence). The CDR3 consists of 17 residues. Trimming cost V 3 bases and J 4 bases; bases outside gene matches: 9. The CDR3 nucleotides are TGTGCCAGTAGTATCGTCAAGGACAGGGGGACGAATCAGCCCCAGCATTTT. Protein: CASSIVKDRGTNQPQHF.

The rearrangement uses TRBV5-1 and TRBJ1-2; a possible D gene is TRBD1 (5 bases). V was clipped by 3 bases and J by 3 bases, with 15 bases between them. CDR1 is SGHRS, CDR2 YFSETQ, per germline. The CDR3 has 15 residues. CDR3 sequence: CASSSKRGGDYGYTF. CDR3 DNA: TGCGCCAGCAGCTCCAAAAGGGGAGGGGACTATGGCTACACCTTC.

The rearrangement links TRBV7-6 to TRBJ2-7; D is perhaps TRBD2 (5 bases). The CDR3 covers 14 residues. Looked up from germline, CDR1 is SGHVS and CDR2 is FNYEAQ. Trimming took off 5 bases at V and 3 bases at J, with 14 bases between the two ends. Here the CDR3 reads CASSQERAHYEQYF. As DNA, the CDR3 is TGTGCCAGCAGCCAAGAGAGGGCACACTACGAGCAGTACTTC.